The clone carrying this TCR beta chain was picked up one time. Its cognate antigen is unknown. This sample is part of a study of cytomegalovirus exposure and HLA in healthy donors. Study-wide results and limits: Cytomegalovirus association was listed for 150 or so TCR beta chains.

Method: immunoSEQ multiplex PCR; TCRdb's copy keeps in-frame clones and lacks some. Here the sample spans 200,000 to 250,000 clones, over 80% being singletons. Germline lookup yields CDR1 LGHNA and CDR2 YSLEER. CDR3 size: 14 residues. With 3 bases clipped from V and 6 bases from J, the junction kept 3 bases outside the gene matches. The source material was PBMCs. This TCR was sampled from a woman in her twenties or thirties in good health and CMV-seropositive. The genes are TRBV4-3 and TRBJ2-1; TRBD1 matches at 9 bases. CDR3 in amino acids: CASSHETGGNEQFF. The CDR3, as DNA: TGCGCCAGCAGCCACGAGACAGGGGGCAATGAGCAGTTCTTC.